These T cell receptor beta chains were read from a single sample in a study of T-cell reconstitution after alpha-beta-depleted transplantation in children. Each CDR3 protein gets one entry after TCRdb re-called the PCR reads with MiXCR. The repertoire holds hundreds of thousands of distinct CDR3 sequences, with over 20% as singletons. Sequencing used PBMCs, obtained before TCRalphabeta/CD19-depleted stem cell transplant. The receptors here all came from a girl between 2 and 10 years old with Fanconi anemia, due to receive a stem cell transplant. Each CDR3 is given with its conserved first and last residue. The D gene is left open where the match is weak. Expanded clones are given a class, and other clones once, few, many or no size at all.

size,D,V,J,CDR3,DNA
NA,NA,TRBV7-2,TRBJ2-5,CASSLGPFKDDQYF,TGTGCCAGCAGCTTAGGGCCTTTCAAAGATGACCAGTACTTC
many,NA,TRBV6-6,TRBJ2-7,CASKPPVSYEQYF,TGTGCCAGCAAACCACCAGTTTCCTACGAGCAGTACTTC
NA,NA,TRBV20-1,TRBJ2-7,CSAREWDGGFYEQYF,TGCAGTGCTAGAGAATGGGATGGCGGCTTCTACGAGCAGTACTTC
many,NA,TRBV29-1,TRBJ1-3,CSGTFGNTIYF,TGCAGCGGGACGTTTGGAAACACCATATATTTT
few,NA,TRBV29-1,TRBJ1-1,CSVVSDSTEAFF,TGCAGCGTTGTGTCGGACAGCACTGAAGCTTTCTTT
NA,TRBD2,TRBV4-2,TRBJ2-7,CASSQRLAGPYEQYF,TGTGCCAGCAGCCAACGACTAGCGGGACCCTACGAGCAGTACTTC
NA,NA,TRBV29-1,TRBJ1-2,CSVPGGGSPTTNYGYTF,TGCAGCGTGCCCGGGGGGGGGTCCCCTACCACTAACTATGGCTACACCTTC
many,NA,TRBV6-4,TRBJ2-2,CASSEGSTGELFF,TGTGCCAGCAGTGAGGGGAGCACCGGGGAGCTGTTTTTT
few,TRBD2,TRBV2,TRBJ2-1,CASSEGLAGNEQFF,TGTGCCAGCAGTGAGGGACTAGCTGGGAATGAGCAGTTCTTC
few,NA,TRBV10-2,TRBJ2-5,CASSPPQPQETQYF,TGCGCCAGCAGTCCCCCACAACCTCAAGAGACCCAGTACTTC
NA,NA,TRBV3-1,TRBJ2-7,CASSQDPREQYF,TGTGCCAGCAGCCAAGATCCCCGCGAGCAGTACTTC
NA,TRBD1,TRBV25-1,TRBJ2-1,CASRGTGGNEQFF,TGTGCCAGCAGAGGGACAGGGGGGAATGAGCAGTTCTTC
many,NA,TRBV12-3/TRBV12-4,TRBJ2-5,CASRRAAYQETQYF,TGTGCCAGCAGAAGGGCAGCCTACCAAGAGACCCAGTACTTC
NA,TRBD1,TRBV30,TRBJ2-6,CACNSNRGHSSGANVLTF,TGTGCCTGCAACTCGAACAGGGGGCATAGCTCTGGGGCCAACGTCCTGACTTTC
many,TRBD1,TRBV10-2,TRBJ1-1,CASRDSWNTEAFF,TGCGCCAGCCGGGACAGTTGGAACACTGAAGCTTTCTTT
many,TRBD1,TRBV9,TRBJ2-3,CASSGQGGTDTQYF,TGTGCCAGCAGCGGACAGGGAGGCACAGATACGCAGTATTTT
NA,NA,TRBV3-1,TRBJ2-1,CASSQDLVGGNNEQFF,TGTGCCAGCAGCCAAGATTTAGTAGGAGGAAACAATGAGCAGTTCTTC
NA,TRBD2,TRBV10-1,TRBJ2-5,CASSDLAGSEGETQYF,TGCGCCAGCAGTGATCTAGCGGGATCGGAGGGGGAGACCCAGTACTTC
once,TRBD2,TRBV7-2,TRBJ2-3,CASSLFSGSTDTQYF,TGTGCCAGCAGCTTATTTAGCGGGAGCACAGATACGCAGTATTTT
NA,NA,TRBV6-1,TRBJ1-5,CASSEVASDQPQHF,TGTGCCAGCAGTGAAGTGGCCTCGGATCAGCCCCAGCATTTT
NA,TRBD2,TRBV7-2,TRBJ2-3,CASSPGGAGTRKYF,TGTGCCAGCAGCCCCGGGGGGGCGGGGACTAGGAAGTATTTT
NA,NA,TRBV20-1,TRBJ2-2,CSASLGVRKTGELFF,TGCAGTGCTAGTTTAGGGGTCAGAAAAACCGGGGAGCTGTTTTTT
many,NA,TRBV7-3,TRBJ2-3,CASSLNPLAGYTDTQYF,TGTGCCAGCAGCTTAAACCCGTTGGCGGGATACACAGATACGCAGTATTTT
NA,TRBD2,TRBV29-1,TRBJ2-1,CSVATSGPDNEQFF,TGCAGCGTTGCGACTAGCGGACCCGACAATGAGCAGTTCTTC
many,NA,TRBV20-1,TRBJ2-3,CSGESREGADTQYF,TGCAGTGGTGAATCGCGTGAGGGGGCAGATACGCAGTATTTT
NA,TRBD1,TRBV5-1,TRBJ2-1,CASSHGTANSYNEQFF,TGCGCCAGCAGCCATGGGACAGCCAACTCCTACAATGAGCAGTTCTTC
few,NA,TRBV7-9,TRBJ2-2,CASRIASGELFF,TGTGCCAGCAGGATAGCATCAGGGGAGCTGTTTTTT
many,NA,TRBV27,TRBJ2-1,CASGQGYYNEQFF,TGTGCCAGCGGGCAGGGGTACTACAATGAGCAGTTCTTC
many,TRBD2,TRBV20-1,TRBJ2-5,CSASIAGVVETQYF,TGCAGTGCTAGTATAGCGGGAGTTGTGGAGACCCAGTACTTC
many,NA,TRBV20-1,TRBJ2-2,CSARDSAGSETGELFF,TGCAGTGCTAGAGATAGTGCGGGTTCAGAGACCGGGGAGCTGTTTTTT
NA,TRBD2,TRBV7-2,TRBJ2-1,CASSPVAGVYNEQFF,TGTGCCAGCAGCCCCGTAGCGGGGGTCTACAATGAGCAGTTCTTC
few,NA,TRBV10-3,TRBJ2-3,CAIKDVGTGWRADTQYF,TGTGCCATCAAGGATGTCGGGACCGGGTGGAGGGCCGATACGCAGTATTTT
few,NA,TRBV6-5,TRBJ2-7,CASSYGDTSYEQYF,TGTGCCAGCAGTTACGGTGACACTTCCTACGAGCAGTACTTC
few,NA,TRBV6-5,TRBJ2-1,CASSYQQGYDEQFF,TGTGCCAGCAGTTACCAGCAGGGGTACGATGAGCAGTTCTTC
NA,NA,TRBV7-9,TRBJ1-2,CASSLVGGNGYTF,TGTGCCAGCAGCTTAGTTGGCGGGAATGGCTACACCTTC
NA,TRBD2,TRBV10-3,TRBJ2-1,CAIKIAGGPYNEQFF,TGTGCCATCAAGATAGCGGGAGGGCCATACAATGAGCAGTTCTTC
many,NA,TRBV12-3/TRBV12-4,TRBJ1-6,CASSFGLTYNSPLHF,TGTGCCAGCAGTTTTGGGCTAACCTATAATTCACCCCTCCACTTT
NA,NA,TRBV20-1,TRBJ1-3,CSARDARTGNTIYF,TGCAGTGCTAGAGATGCGAGGACTGGAAACACCATATATTTT
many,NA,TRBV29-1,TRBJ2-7,CSERSYEQYF,TGCAGCGAAAGGTCCTACGAGCAGTACTTC
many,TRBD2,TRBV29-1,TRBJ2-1,CSVEDFGTSGNEQFF,TGCAGCGTTGAGGACTTCGGGACTAGCGGAAATGAGCAGTTCTTC
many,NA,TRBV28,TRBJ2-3,CDGPERGTDTQYF,TGTGATGGTCCAGAACGGGGCACAGATACGCAGTATTTT
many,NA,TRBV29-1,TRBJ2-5,CSAALRGGRFFGTQYF,TGCAGCGCCGCCCTACGTGGTGGGAGGTTTTTCGGGACCCAGTACTTC
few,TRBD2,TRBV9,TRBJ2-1,CASSVSGTNQWQFF,TGTGCCAGCAGCGTATCGGGGACTAACCAGTGGCAGTTCTTC
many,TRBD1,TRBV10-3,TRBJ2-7,CAIAQGQASYEQYF,TGTGCCATCGCACAGGGACAGGCCTCCTACGAGCAGTACTTC
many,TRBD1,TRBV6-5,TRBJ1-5,CASSYSGQVNQPQHF,TGTGCCAGCAGTTACTCAGGACAGGTAAATCAGCCCCAGCATTTT
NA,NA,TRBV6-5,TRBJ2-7,CASSYSAGAGEQYF,TGTGCCAGCAGTTACTCCGCGGGGGCGGGGGAGCAGTACTTC
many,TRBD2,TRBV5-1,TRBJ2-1,CASRRTSASYNEQFF,TGCGCCAGCAGACGGACTAGCGCCTCCTACAATGAGCAGTTCTTC
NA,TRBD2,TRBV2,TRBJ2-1,CASSTTSGVYNEQFF,TGTGCCAGCAGCACCACTAGCGGGGTCTACAATGAGCAGTTCTTC
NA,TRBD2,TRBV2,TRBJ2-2,CASTGTSGSRTGELFF,TGTGCCAGCACTGGGACTAGCGGGAGTCGGACCGGGGAGCTGTTTTTT
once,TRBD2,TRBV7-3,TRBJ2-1,CASSLISAGAPYNEQFF,TGTGCCAGCAGCTTAATATCGGCGGGAGCCCCCTACAATGAGCAGTTCTTC
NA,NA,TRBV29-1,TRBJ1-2,CSVEGSPADAYGYTF,TGCAGCGTTGAAGGATCCCCGGCAGACGCCTATGGCTACACCTTC